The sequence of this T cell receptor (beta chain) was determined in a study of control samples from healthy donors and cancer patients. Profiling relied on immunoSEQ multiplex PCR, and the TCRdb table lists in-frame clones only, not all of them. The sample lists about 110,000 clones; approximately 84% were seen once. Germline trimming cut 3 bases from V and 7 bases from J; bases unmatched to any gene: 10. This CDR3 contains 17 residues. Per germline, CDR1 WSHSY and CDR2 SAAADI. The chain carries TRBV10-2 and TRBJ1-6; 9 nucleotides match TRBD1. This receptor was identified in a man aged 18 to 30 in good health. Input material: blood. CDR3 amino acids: CASSDPSGTGNNSPLHF. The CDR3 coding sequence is TGCGCCAGCAGTGACCCTTCTGGGACAGGGAACAATTCACCCCTCCACTTT.